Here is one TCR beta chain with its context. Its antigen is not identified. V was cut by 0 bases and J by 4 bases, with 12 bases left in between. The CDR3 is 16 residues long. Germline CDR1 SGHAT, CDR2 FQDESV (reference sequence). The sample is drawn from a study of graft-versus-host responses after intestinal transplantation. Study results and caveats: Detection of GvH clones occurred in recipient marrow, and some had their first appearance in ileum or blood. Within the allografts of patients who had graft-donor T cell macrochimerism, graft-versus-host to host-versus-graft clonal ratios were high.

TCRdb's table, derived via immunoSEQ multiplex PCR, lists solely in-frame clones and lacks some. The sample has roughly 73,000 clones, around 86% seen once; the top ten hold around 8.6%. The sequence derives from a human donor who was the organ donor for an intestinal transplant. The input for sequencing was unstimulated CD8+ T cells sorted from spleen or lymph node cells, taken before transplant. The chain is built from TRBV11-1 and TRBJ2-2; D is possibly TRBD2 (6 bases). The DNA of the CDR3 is TGTGCCAGCAGCTTAGCGAGTCTCGGGGGCACCGGGGAGCTGTTTTTT. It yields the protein CASSLASLGGTGELFF. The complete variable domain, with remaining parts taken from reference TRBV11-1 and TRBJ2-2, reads EAEVAQSPRYKITEKSQAVAFWCDPISGHATLYWYRQILGQGPELLVQFQDESVVDDSQLPKDRFSAERLKGVDSTLKIQPAELGDSAMYLCASSLASLGGTGELFFGEGSRLTVL.